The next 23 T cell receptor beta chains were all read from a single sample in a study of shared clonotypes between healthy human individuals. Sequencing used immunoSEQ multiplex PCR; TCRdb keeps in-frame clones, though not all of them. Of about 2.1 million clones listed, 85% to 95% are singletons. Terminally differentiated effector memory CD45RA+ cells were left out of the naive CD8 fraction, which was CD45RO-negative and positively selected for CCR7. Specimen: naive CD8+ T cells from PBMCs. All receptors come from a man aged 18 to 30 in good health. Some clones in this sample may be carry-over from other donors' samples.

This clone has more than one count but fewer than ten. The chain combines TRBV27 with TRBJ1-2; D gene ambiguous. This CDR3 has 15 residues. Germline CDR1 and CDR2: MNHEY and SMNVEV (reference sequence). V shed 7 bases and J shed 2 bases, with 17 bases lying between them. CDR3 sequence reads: CASKSINGRNYGYTF. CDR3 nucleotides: TGTGCCAGCAAATCAATCAATGGGAGGAACTATGGCTACACCTTC.

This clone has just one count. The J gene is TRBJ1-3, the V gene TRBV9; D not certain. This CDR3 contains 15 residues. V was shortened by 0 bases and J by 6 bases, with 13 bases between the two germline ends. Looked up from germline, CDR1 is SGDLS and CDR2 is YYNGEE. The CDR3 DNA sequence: TGTGCCAGCAGCGTAGCTACCTCTCGGGCAAACACCATATATTTT. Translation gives CASSVATSRANTIYF.

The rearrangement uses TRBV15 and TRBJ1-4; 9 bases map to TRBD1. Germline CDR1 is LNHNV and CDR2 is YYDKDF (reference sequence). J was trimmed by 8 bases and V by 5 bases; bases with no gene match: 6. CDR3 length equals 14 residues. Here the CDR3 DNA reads TGTGCCACCAGCTTGAGACAGGGGGACGAAAAACTGTTTTTT. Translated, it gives CATSLRQGDEKLFF.

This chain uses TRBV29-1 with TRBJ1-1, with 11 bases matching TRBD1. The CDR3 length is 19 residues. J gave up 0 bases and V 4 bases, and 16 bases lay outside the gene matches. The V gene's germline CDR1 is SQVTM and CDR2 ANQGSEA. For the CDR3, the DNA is TGCAGCGTTGTTGGGACAGGGGGATTCAGTCCTCAGGTGAACACTGAAGCTTTCTTT. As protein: CSVVGTGGFSPQVNTEAFF. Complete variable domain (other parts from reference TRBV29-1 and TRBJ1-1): SAVISQKPSRDICQRGTSLTIQCQVDSQVTMMFWYRQQPGQSLTLIATANQGSEATYESGFVIDKFPISRPNLTFSTLTVSNMSPEDSSIYLCSVVGTGGFSPQVNTEAFFGQGTRLTVV.

This chain's CDR3 is CASSSIRTSRTEAFF. Written as DNA, the CDR3 is TGTGCCAGCAGCTCCATTAGGACCTCGAGGACTGAAGCTTTCTTT. The rearrangement joins TRBV11-1 to TRBJ1-1; D gene ambiguous. Trimming cost V 4 bases and J 5 bases, with 17 bases left between them. The germline V gene encodes CDR1 SGHAT and CDR2 FQDESV (reference sequence). The CDR3 is made up of 15 amino acids.

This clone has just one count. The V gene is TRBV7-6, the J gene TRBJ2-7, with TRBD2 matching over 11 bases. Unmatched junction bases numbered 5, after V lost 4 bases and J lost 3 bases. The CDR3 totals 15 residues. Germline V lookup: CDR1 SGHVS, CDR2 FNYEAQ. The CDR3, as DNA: TGTGCCAGCAGCTCCCCGGGACTAGCGGACTACGAGCAGTACTTC. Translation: CASSSPGLADYEQYF. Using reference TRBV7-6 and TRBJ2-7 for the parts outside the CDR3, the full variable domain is GAGVSQSPRYKVTKRGQDVALRCDPISGHVSLYWYRQALGQGPEFLTYFNYEAQQDKSGLPNDRFSAERPEGSISTLTIQRTEQRDSAMYRCASSSPGLADYEQYFGPGTRLTVT.

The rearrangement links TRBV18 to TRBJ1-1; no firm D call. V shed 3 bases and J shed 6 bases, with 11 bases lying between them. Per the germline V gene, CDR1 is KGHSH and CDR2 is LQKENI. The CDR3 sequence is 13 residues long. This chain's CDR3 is CASSPGGRSEAFF. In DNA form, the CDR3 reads TGTGCCAGCTCACCGGGTGGGAGGTCTGAAGCTTTCTTT.

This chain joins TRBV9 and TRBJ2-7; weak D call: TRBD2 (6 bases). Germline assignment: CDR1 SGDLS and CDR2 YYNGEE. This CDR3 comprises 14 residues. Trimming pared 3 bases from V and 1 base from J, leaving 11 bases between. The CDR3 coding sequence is TGTGCCAGCAGCGACCATAGCGGTTCCTACGAGCAGTACTTC. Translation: CASSDHSGSYEQYF.

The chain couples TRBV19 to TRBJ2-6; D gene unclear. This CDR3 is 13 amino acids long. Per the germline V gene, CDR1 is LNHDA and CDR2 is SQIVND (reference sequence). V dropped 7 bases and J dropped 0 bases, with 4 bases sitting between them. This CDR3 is CASKASGANVLTF. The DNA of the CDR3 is TGTGCCAGTAAGGCCTCTGGGGCCAACGTCCTGACTTTC. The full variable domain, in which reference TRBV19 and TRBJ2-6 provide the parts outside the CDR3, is DGGITQSPKYLFRKEGQNVTLSCEQNLNHDAMYWYRQDPGQGLRLIYYSQIVNDFQKGDIAEGYSVSREKKESFPLTVTSAQKNPTAFYLCASKASGANVLTFGAGSRLTVL.

For the CDR3, the DNA is TGTGCCAGCAGTTTAATCGGGACAGGGGGGGCAGATACGCAGTATTTT. It is translated as CASSLIGTGGADTQYF. The genes are TRBV27 and TRBJ2-3; TRBD1 matches 11 bases. The CDR3 extends over 16 amino acids. With 2 bases clipped from V and 4 bases from J, the junction kept 5 bases outside the gene matches. The germline V gene encodes CDR1 MNHEY and CDR2 SMNVEV (reference sequence).

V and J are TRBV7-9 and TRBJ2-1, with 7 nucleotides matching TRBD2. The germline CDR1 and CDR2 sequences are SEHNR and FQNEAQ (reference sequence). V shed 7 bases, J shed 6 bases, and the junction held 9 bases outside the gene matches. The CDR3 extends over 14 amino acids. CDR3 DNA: TGTGCCAGCAATATTGGAGGGAGGGCCAATGAGCAGTTCTTC. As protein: CASNIGGRANEQFF.

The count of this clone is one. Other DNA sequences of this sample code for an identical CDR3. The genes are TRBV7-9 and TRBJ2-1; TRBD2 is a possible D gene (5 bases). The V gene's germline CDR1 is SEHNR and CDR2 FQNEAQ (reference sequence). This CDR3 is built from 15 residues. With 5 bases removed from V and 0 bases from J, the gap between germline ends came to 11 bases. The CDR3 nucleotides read TGTGCCAGCAGCCCCTCGGGGAGCTCCTACAATGAGCAGTTCTTC. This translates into CASSPSGSSYNEQFF.

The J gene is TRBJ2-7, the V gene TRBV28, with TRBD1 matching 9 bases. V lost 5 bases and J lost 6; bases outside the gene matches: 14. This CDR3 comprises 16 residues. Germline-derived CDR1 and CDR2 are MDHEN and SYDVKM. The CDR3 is CASSQPSGQGVSEQYF. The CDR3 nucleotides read TGTGCCAGCAGTCAGCCCTCGGGACAGGGTGTTTCCGAGCAGTACTTC.

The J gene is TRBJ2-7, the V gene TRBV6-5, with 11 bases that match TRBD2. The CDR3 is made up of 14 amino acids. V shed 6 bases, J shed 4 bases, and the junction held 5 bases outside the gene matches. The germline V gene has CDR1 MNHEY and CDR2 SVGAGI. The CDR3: CASSQTSGAYEQYF. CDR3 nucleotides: TGTGCCAGCAGCCAGACTAGCGGGGCTTACGAGCAGTACTTC.

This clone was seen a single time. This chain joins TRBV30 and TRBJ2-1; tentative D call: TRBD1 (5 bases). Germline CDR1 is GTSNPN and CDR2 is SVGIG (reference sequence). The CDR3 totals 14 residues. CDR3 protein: CAQGVDSSYNEQFF. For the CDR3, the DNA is TGTGCTCAAGGGGTAGACAGCTCCTACAATGAGCAGTTCTTC.

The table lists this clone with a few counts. CDR3 nucleotide sequence: TGTGCCAGCAGTACCAAGACCAACACTGAAGCTTTCTTT. It codes for CASSTKTNTEAFF. The rearrangement links TRBV6-5 to TRBJ1-1; D remains unclear. The ends were cut back, 5 bases at V and 2 bases at J, with 9 bases in the middle. Germline V gene data show CDR1 as MNHEY and CDR2 as SVGAGI. The CDR3 sequence is 13 residues long.

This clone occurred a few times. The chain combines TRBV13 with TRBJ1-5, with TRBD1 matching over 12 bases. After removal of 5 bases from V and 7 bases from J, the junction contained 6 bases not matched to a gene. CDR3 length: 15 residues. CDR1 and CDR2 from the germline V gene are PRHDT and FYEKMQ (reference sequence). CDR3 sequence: CASSVGTGGGQPQHF. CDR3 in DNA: TGTGCCAGCAGCGTGGGGACAGGGGGCGGACAGCCCCAGCATTTT.

CDR3: CASSQGLAGPSYNEQFF. The CDR3 bases are TGTGCCAGCAGTCAAGGACTAGCGGGGCCCTCCTACAATGAGCAGTTCTTC. The chain joins TRBV27 to TRBJ2-1; 12 bases agree with TRBD2. Losses at the gene ends were 5 bases for V and 0 bases for J; bases not matched to a gene: 5. CDR1 is MNHEY and CDR2 is SMNVEV in the germline V gene (reference sequence). This CDR3 region has 17 residues.

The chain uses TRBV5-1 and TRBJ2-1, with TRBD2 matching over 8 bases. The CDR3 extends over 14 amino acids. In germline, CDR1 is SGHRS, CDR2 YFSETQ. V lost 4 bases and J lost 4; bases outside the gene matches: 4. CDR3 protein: CASSQTSAYNEQFF. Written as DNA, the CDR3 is TGCGCCAGCAGCCAGACTAGCGCTTACAATGAGCAGTTCTTC.

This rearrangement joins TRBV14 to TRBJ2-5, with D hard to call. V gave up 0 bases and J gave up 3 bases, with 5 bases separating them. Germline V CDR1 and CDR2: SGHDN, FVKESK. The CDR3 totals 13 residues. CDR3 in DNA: TGTGCCAGCAGCCAAGATTGGGAAGAGACCCAGTACTTC. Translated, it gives CASSQDWEETQYF.

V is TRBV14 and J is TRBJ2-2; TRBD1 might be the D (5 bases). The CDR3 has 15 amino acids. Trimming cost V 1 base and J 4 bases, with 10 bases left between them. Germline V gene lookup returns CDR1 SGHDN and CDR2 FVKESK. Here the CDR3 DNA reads TGTGCCAGCAGCCAAGGGGGCCTCCCCACCGGGGAGCTGTTTTTT. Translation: CASSQGGLPTGELFF. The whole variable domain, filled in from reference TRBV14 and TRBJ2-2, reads EAGVTQFPSHSVIEKGQTVTLRCDPISGHDNLYWYRRVMGKEIKFLLHFVKESKQDESGMPNNRFLAERTGGTYSTLKVQPAELEDSGVYFCASSQGGLPTGELFFGEGSRLTVL.

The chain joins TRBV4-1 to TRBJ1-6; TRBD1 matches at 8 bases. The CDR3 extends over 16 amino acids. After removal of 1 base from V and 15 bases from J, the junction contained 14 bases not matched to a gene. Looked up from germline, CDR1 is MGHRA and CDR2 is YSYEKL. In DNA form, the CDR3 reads TGCGCCAGCAGCCAAGTCAGGGGGCCTGTGGAAGGATACCTCCACTTT. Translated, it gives CASSQVRGPVEGYLHF.

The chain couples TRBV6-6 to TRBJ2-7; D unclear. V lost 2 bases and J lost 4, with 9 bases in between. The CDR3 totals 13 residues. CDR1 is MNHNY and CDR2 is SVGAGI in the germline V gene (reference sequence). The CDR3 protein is CASSYTAAYEQYF. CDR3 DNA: TGTGCCAGCAGTTACACAGCAGCTTACGAGCAGTACTTC.